This T cell receptor beta chain was obtained from a study of cytomegalovirus exposure and HLA in healthy donors. PCR used 60 Vbeta primers and 13 Jbeta primers. TCRdb's copy holds only in-frame clones and misses some; the assay was immunoSEQ multiplex PCR. There are about 180,000 clones in the sample; about three quarters occur only once, and approximately 1.4% lies in the top ten. The junction had 4 bases not matched to a gene; V was cut back by 2 bases and J by 0 bases. The germline CDR1 and CDR2 sequences are LGHNA and YNFKEQ. This CDR3 region has 16 residues. Input material: PBMCs. The chain recombines TRBV4-2 with TRBJ2-7; 10 nucleotides agree with TRBD2. This receptor was identified in a man aged 18 to 29 in good health and CMV-seronegative. The CDR3 nucleotides are TGTGCCAGCAGCCAATTCCCTAGCGGGAGCTCCTACGAGCAGTACTTC. Its protein product is CASSQFPSGSSYEQYF.